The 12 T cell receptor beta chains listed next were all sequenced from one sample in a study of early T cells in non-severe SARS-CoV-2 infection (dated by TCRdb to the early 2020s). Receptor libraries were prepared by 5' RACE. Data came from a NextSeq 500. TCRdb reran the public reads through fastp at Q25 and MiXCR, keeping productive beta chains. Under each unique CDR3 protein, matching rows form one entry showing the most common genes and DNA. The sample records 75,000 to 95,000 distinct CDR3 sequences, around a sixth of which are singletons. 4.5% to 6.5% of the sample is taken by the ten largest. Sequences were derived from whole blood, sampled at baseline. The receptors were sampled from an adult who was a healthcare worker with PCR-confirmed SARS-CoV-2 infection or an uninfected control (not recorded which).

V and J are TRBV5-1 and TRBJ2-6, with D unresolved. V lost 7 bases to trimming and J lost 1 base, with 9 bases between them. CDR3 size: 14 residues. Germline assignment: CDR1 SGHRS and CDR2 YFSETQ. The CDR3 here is CASGRTSGANVLTF. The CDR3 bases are TGCGCCAGCGGCCGTACTTCTGGGGCCAACGTCCTGACTTTC.

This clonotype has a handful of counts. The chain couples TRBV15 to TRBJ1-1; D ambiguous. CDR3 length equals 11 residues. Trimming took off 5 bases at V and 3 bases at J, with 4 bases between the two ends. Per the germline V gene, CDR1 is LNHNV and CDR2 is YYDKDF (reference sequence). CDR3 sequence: CATSGYTEAFF. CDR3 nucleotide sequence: TGTGCCACCAGCGGGTACACTGAAGCTTTCTTT.

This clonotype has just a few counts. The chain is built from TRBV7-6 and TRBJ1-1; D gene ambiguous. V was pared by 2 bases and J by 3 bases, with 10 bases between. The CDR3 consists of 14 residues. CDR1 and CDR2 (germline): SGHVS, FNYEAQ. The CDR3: CASSLYAGDTEAFF. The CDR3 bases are TGTGCCAGCAGCTTATATGCGGGAGACACTGAAGCTTTCTTT. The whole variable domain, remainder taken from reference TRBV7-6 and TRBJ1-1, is GAGVSQSPRYKVTKRGQDVALRCDPISGHVSLYWYRQALGQGPEFLTYFNYEAQQDKSGLPNDRFSAERPEGSISTLTIQRTEQRDSAMYRCASSLYAGDTEAFFGQGTRLTVV.

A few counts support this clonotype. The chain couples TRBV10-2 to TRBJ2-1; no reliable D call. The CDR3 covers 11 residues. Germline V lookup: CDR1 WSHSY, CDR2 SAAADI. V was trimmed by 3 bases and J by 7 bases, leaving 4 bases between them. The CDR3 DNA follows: TGCGCCAGCAGTGAAAGAAATGAGCAGTTCTTC. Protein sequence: CASSERNEQFF.

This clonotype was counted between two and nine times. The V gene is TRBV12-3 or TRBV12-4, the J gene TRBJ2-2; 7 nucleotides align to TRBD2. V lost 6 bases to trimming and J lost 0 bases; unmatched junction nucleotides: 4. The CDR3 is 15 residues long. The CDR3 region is CASSPAGTNTGELFF. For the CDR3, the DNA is TGTGCCAGCAGCCCAGCGGGAACGAACACCGGGGAGCTGTTTTTT.

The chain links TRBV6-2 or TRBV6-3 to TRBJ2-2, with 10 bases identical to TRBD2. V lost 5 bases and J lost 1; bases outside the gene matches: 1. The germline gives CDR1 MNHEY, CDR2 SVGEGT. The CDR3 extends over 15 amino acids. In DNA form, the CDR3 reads TGTGCCAGCAGTCGGACTAGCGGGAACACCGGGGAGCTGTTTTTT. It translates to CASSRTSGNTGELFF.

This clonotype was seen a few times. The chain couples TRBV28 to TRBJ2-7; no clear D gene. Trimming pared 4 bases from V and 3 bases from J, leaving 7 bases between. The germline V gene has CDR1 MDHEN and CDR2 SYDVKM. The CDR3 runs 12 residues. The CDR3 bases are TGTGCCAGCAGTTCGAACGACTACGAGCAGTACTTC. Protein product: CASSSNDYEQYF.

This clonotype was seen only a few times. CDR3 nucleotide sequence: TGTGCCAGCAGCCAAGATTGGAATAGCGGGAGCGGGGAGCTGTTTTTT. Its translation: CASSQDWNSGSGELFF. The rearrangement uses TRBV3-1 and TRBJ2-2; 9 bases fit TRBD2. V lost 0 bases, J lost 7 bases, and 6 bases stayed unmatched. There are 16 residues in the CDR3. The germline V gene has CDR1 LGHDT and CDR2 YNNKEL (reference sequence).

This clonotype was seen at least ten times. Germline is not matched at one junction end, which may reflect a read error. CDR3 coding DNA: TGTGCCAGCAGTTTGGACAATGAGCAGTTCTTC. Protein: CASSLDNEQFF. J is TRBJ2-1 and V is TRBV5-1; D call uncertain. The germline V gene has CDR1 SGHRS and CDR2 YFSETQ. The CDR3 runs to 11 residues.

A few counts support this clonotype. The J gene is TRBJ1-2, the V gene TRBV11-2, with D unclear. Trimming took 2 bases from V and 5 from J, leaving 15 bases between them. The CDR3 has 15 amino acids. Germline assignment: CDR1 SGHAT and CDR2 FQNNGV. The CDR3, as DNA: TGTGCCAGCAGCTTACTCCCGGCAGAGGGTTATGGCTACACCTTC. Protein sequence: CASSLLPAEGYGYTF.

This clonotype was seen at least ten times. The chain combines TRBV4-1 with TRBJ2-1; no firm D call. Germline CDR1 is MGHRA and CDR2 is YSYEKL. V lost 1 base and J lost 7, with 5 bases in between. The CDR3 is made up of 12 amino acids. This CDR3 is CASSQVTNEQFF. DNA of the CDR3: TGCGCCAGCAGCCAAGTAACAAATGAGCAGTTCTTC.

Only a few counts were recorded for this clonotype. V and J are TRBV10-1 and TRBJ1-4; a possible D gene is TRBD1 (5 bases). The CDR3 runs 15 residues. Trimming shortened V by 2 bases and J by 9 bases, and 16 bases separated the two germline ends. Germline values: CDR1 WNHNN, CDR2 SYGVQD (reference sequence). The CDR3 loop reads CASSESQGFTKKLFF. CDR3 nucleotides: TGCGCCAGCAGTGAGAGCCAGGGATTTACGAAAAAACTGTTTTTT.